Following are 26 T cell receptor beta chains from one sample sequenced in a study of PD-L1 blockade in urothelial cancer. Sequencing used immunoSEQ multiplex PCR; TCRdb keeps in-frame clones, though not all of them. The sample holds roughly 77,000 clones, about four fifths seen once. Time point specified: pretreatment peripheral blood. The material sequenced was PBMCs, taken around atezolizumab (anti-PD-L1) treatment. These receptors came from a woman aged 70-85 years with urothelial cancer.

In DNA form, the CDR3 reads TGCAGCGTCATGGAGCAGGGCGTTGAAAAACTGTTTTTT. Translated, it gives CSVMEQGVEKLFF. The genes are TRBV29-1 and TRBJ1-4; TRBD1 is a possible D gene (5 bases). V lost 6 bases and J 7 bases, leaving 15 bases between the germline ends. CDR3 length equals 13 residues. Germline V gene data show CDR1 as SQVTM and CDR2 as ANQGSEA.

This clone was seen a few times. The chain employs TRBV29-1 and TRBJ2-2; 7 nucleotides match TRBD1. V shed 3 bases and J 4 bases; nucleotides not matched to a gene: 5. CDR1 is SQVTM and CDR2 is ANQGSEA in the germline V gene. The CDR3 is 14 amino acids. CDR3 nucleotides: TGCAGCGTTGAGTCGGGACAGAGCACCGGGGAGCTGTTTTTT. Translated, it gives CSVESGQSTGELFF.

This chain's CDR3 is CASSPLLAGASTQYF. CDR3 nucleotides: TGTGCCAGCAGTCCCCTTCTAGCGGGAGCGTCAACGCAGTACTTC. The chain employs TRBV27 and TRBJ2-7, with TRBD2 matching 10 bases. The CDR3 consists of 15 residues. Per the germline V gene, CDR1 is MNHEY and CDR2 is SMNVEV (reference sequence). The trim removed 5 bases at V and 9 bases at J, leaving 13 bases unmatched.

This chain joins TRBV18 and TRBJ1-2, with D maybe TRBD1 (6 bases). Germline loops: CDR1 KGHSH, CDR2 LQKENI. This CDR3 spans 14 amino acids. The V gene lost 3 bases and the J gene lost 1 base, with 9 bases spanning the gap. The DNA of the CDR3 is TGTGCCAGCTCACCGGGACACATTAACTATGGCTACACCTTC. Protein: CASSPGHINYGYTF.

This rearrangement joins TRBV5-5 to TRBJ1-5; no clear D. Looked up from germline, CDR1 is SGHKS and CDR2 is YYEKEE (reference sequence). This CDR3 region has 15 residues. The germline V and J ends were trimmed by 2 bases and 5 bases, with 14 bases remaining between them. The CDR3 here is CASSFGGYGDQPQHF. CDR3 sequence (DNA): TGTGCCAGCAGCTTTGGCGGGTACGGGGATCAGCCCCAGCATTTT.

This chain uses TRBV28 with TRBJ2-5; 9 bases line up with TRBD1. This CDR3 contains 14 residues. V trimming: 6 bases; J trimming: 4 bases; junction bases outside the gene matches: 6. CDR1 is MDHEN, CDR2 SYDVKM, per germline. CDR3 region: CASSQQGAGETQYF. The DNA for the CDR3 is TGTGCCAGCAGCCAACAGGGGGCTGGAGAGACCCAGTACTTC. Variable domain in full (rest from reference TRBV28 and TRBJ2-5): DVKVTQSSRYLVKRTGEKVFLECVQDMDHENMFWYRQDPGLGLRLIYFSYDVKMKEKGDIPEGYSVSREKKERFSLILESASTNQTSMYLCASSQQGAGETQYFGPGTRLLVL.

DNA of the CDR3: TGTGCCTGGGCCCGACTAGCGACCACCGGGGAGCTGTTTTTT. Its translation: CAWARLATTGELFF. The chain carries TRBV30 and TRBJ2-2; 8 bases fit TRBD2. The CDR3 covers 14 residues. V dropped 5 bases and J dropped 4; count of bases not matched to a gene: 6. Germline CDR1 and CDR2: GTSNPN and SVGIG (reference sequence).

V and J are TRBV7-2 and TRBJ2-5, with 11 bases fitting TRBD2. The CDR3 is 16 amino acids. CDR1 SGHTA and CDR2 FQGNSA come from the germline V gene. The junction had 7 bases not matched to a gene; V was cut back by 1 base and J by 6 bases. DNA of the CDR3: TGTGCCAGCAGCTTAGTGGGACTAGCGGTGTCAAAGACCCAGTACTTC. Protein sequence: CASSLVGLAVSKTQYF.

The gene calls are TRBV5-1 and TRBJ2-3, with 9 nucleotides matching TRBD2. V lost 0 bases and J lost 6; bases outside the gene matches: 8. This CDR3 contains 16 residues. CDR1 is SGHRS and CDR2 is YFSETQ in the germline V gene. The CDR3 loop is CASSLVLAGGADTQYF. CDR3 bases: TGCGCCAGCAGCTTGGTTCTGGCGGGAGGGGCGGATACGCAGTATTTT.

The J gene is TRBJ2-7, the V gene TRBV11-2, with D perhaps matching TRBD2 (6 bases). The CDR3 is 14 residues long. Germline CDR1 reads SGHAT; CDR2 reads FQNNGV. V gave up 1 base and J gave up 4 bases, with 11 bases separating them. The CDR3 coding sequence is TGTGCCAGCAGCTTAGCAAGACGGGGGTACGAGCAGTACTTC. Protein sequence: CASSLARRGYEQYF. Complete variable domain (other parts from reference TRBV11-2 and TRBJ2-7): EAGVAQSPRYKIIEKRQSVAFWCNPISGHATLYWYQQILGQGPKLLIQFQNNGVVDDSQLPKDRFSAERLKGVDSTLKIQPAKLEDSAVYLCASSLARRGYEQYFGPGTRLTVT.

The chain employs TRBV11-2 and TRBJ1-3; no definite D call. Trimming removed 4 bases at V and 0 bases at J, with 10 bases between. There are 15 residues in the CDR3. Germline lookup yields CDR1 SGHAT and CDR2 FQNNGV. CDR3 residues: CASSSFFFSGNTIYF. The CDR3 DNA reads TGTGCCAGCAGCTCTTTTTTCTTCTCTGGAAACACCATATATTTT.

CDR3 amino acids: CASSPLRGGGYTF. The CDR3 region has the DNA TGTGCCAGCAGTCCCCTGAGGGGAGGGGGCTACACCTTC. This chain joins TRBV28 and TRBJ1-2; D is possibly TRBD1 (5 bases). This CDR3 has 13 residues. Trimming took off 5 bases at V and 8 bases at J, with 15 bases between the two ends. Germline values: CDR1 MDHEN, CDR2 SYDVKM.

The chain uses TRBV10-3 and TRBJ2-7, with D tentatively TRBD2 (5 bases). This CDR3 comprises 12 residues. In germline, CDR1 is ENHRY, CDR2 SYGVKD. The germline V and J ends were trimmed by 5 bases and 5 bases, with 10 bases remaining between them. CDR3 in amino acids: CAISKDLNEQYF. The CDR3 region has the DNA TGTGCCATCAGTAAGGACTTAAACGAGCAGTACTTC.

The rearrangement joins TRBV11-2 to TRBJ2-5; tentatively, D is TRBD2 (5 bases). Germline V gives CDR1 SGHAT, CDR2 FQNNGV. This CDR3 spans 16 amino acids. The V end lost 5 bases, the J end lost 0 bases, and 16 bases lay between the germline ends. The CDR3 sequence is CASSDGTRGYQETQYF. CDR3 nucleotide sequence: TGTGCCAGCAGCGATGGTACAAGAGGGTACCAAGAGACCCAGTACTTC.

The CDR3 region has the DNA TGTGCCAGCAGCTTGCAGGGGGTCTACGAGCAGTACTTC. Amino acids: CASSLQGVYEQYF. This chain uses TRBV5-6 with TRBJ2-7, with 7 positions matching TRBD1. This CDR3 spans 13 amino acids. Germline lookup yields CDR1 SGHDT and CDR2 YYEEEE. Germline trimming cut 1 base from V and 3 bases from J; bases unmatched to any gene: 1.

This clone was recorded only once. The genes are TRBV27 and TRBJ2-5, with TRBD1 matching over 7 bases. The CDR3 loop spans 17 amino acids. CDR1 and CDR2 (germline): MNHEY, SMNVEV (reference sequence). J lost 2 bases, V lost 6 bases, and 15 bases had no gene match. The DNA of the CDR3 is TGTGCCAGCAGGACCGTACGGGACAGCGAACATCAAGAGACCCAGTACTTC. Its translation: CASRTVRDSEHQETQYF.

The chain links TRBV6-6 to TRBJ1-2, with TRBD1 identical over 7 bases. Trimming cost V 5 bases and J 6 bases; bases outside gene matches: 9. The CDR3 loop spans 14 amino acids. Germline CDR1 reads MNHNY; CDR2 reads SVGAGI (reference sequence). CDR3 loop: CASSLWTGADGYTF. CDR3 DNA: TGTGCCAGCAGTCTATGGACAGGAGCTGATGGCTACACCTTC.

The chain couples TRBV7-2 to TRBJ1-3, with D possibly matching TRBD1 (6 bases). V lost 5 bases to trimming and J lost 0 bases, with 11 bases between them. There are 15 residues in the CDR3. CDR1 SGHTA and CDR2 FQGNSA come from the germline V gene. CDR3 amino acids: CASSLSTGSGNTIYF. CDR3 DNA sequence: TGTGCCAGCAGCCTTTCGACAGGCTCTGGAAACACCATATATTTT.

The rearrangement links TRBV28 to TRBJ1-2, with 10 bases aligning to TRBD1. V dropped 5 bases and J dropped 8; count of bases not matched to a gene: 11. CDR3 length equals 15 residues. CDR1 and CDR2 from the germline V gene are MDHEN and SYDVKM. The CDR3 sequence: CASSSGSRDRGGYTF. The CDR3 nucleotides read TGTGCCAGCAGTAGTGGGTCCCGGGACAGGGGCGGCTACACCTTC.

This clone was recorded once. The chain is built from TRBV30 and TRBJ2-3; D may be TRBD1 (5 bases). Per the germline V gene, CDR1 is GTSNPN and CDR2 is SVGIG (reference sequence). V shed 0 bases and J shed 4 bases, with 11 bases lying between them. The CDR3 is 14 amino acids. The CDR3 reads CAWSVRGAPDTQYF. The CDR3 DNA reads TGTGCCTGGAGTGTAAGGGGCGCCCCAGATACGCAGTATTTT.

The chain couples TRBV11-2 to TRBJ2-7; D possibly corresponds to TRBD2 (5 bases). The CDR3 covers 13 residues. Trimming took off 1 base at V and 3 bases at J, with 7 bases between the two ends. Germline V CDR1 and CDR2: SGHAT, FQNNGV. Here the CDR3 DNA reads TGTGCCAGCAGCTTAGGAGGACTCTACGAGCAGTACTTC. It yields the protein CASSLGGLYEQYF.

The rearrangement links TRBV11-2 to TRBJ2-3; 7 bases align to TRBD1. Trimming took 5 bases from V and 0 from J; bases not matched to a gene: 8. The germline CDR1 and CDR2 sequences are SGHAT and FQNNGV. This CDR3 is built from 16 residues. The DNA for the CDR3 is TGTGCCAGCAGCCAATTCGGACAGGTTAGCACAGATACGCAGTATTTT. Encoded protein: CASSQFGQVSTDTQYF.

In this sample, this clone turned up once. The CDR3 here is CASSTWTPPSGANVLTF. DNA of the CDR3: TGCGCCAGCAGCACCTGGACACCACCCTCTGGGGCCAACGTCCTGACTTTC. The J gene is TRBJ2-6, the V gene TRBV5-1, with D possibly matching TRBD1 (5 bases). The CDR3 contains 17 residues. The V end was cut by 4 bases, the J end by 0 bases, with 14 bases between. Germline lookup yields CDR1 SGHRS and CDR2 YFSETQ. Combining the CDR3 with reference TRBV5-1 and TRBJ2-6 gives the whole variable domain KAGVTQTPRYLIKTRGQQVTLSCSPISGHRSVSWYQQTPGQGLQFLFEYFSETQRNKGNFPGRFSGRQFSNSRSEMNVSTLELGDSALYLCASSTWTPPSGANVLTFGAGSRLTVL.

V is TRBV11-3 and J is TRBJ2-5, with D possibly being TRBD2 (6 bases). The V end lost 5 bases, the J end lost 5 bases, and 15 bases lay between the germline ends. The CDR3 is 14 amino acids. CDR1 and CDR2 from the germline V gene are SGHNT and YENEEA. The CDR3 bases are TGTGCCAGCAGCGCGGGACCAAACTCGGAGACCCAGTACTTC. This sequence encodes CASSAGPNSETQYF.

The chain links TRBV5-1 to TRBJ1-1; TRBD1 matches at 8 bases. Trimming removed 5 bases from V and 7 bases from J; junction bases left unmatched: 7. CDR1 is SGHRS, CDR2 YFSETQ, per germline. The CDR3 has 13 residues. CDR3 coding DNA: TGCGCCAGCAGGGACAGGGAAGAGGGTGAAGCTTTCTTT. Encoded protein: CASRDREEGEAFF.

The V gene is TRBV5-4, the J gene TRBJ1-4; D uncertain. CDR3 length: 15 residues. Germline CDR1 is SGHNT and CDR2 is YYREEE (reference sequence). The V end was cut by 0 bases, the J end by 5 bases, with 11 bases between. The CDR3 here is CASSLAEAGNEKLFF. The CDR3 DNA sequence: TGTGCCAGCAGCTTGGCGGAGGCCGGGAATGAAAAACTGTTTTTT.